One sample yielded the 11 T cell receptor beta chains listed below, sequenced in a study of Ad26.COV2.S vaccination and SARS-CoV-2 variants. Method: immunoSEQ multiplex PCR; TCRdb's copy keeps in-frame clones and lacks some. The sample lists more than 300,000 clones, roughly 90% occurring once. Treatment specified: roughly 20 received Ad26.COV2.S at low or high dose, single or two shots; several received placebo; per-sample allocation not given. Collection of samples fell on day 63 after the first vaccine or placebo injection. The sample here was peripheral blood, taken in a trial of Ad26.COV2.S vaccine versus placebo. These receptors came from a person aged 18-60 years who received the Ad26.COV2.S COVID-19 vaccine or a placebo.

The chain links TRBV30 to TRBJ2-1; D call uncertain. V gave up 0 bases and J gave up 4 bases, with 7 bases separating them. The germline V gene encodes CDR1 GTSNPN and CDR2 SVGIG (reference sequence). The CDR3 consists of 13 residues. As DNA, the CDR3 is TGTGCCTGGAGTGTAGCAGATTACAATGAGCAGTTCTTC. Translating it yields CAWSVADYNEQFF.

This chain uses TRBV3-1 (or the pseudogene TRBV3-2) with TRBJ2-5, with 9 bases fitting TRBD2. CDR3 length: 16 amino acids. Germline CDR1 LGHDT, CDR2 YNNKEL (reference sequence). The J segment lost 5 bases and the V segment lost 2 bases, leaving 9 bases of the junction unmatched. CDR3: CASSQPLAGRRETQYF. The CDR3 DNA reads TGTGCCAGCAGCCAACCTCTAGCGGGGAGGAGGGAGACCCAGTACTTC.

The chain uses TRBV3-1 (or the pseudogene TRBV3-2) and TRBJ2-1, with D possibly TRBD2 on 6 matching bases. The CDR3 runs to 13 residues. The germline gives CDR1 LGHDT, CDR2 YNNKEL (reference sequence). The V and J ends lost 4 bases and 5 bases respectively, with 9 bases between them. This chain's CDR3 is CASSPWGDNEQFF. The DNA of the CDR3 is TGTGCCAGCAGCCCGTGGGGGGACAATGAGCAGTTCTTC.

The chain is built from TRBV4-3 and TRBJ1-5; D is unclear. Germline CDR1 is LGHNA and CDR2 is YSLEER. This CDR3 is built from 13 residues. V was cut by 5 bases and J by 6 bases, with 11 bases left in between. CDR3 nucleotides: TGCGCCAGCAGCACAGAGGGAGGTCAGCCCCAGCATTTT. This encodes CASSTEGGQPQHF.

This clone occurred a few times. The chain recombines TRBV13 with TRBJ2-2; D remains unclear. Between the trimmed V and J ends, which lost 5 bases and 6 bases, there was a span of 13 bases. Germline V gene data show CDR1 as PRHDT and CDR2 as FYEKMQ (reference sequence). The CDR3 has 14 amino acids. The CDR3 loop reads CASSPYGPAGELFF. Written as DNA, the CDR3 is TGTGCCAGCAGCCCCTACGGGCCGGCCGGGGAGCTGTTTTTT.

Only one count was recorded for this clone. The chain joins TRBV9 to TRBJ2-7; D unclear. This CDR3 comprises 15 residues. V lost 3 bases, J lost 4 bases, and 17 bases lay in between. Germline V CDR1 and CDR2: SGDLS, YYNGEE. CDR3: CASSANPSGGYEQYF. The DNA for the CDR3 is TGTGCCAGCAGCGCGAACCCGTCGGGCGGTTACGAGCAGTACTTC. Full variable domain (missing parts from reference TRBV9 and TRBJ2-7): DSGVTQTPKHLITATGQRVTLRCSPRSGDLSVYWYQQSLDQGLQFLIQYYNGEERAKGNILERFSAQQFPDLHSELNLSSLELGDSALYFCASSANPSGGYEQYFGPGTRLTVT.

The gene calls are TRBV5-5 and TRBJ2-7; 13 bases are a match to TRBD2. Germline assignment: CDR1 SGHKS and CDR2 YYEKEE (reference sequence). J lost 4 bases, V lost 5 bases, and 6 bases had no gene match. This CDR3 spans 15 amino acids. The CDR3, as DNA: TGTGCCAGCAGACCTGGACTAGCGGGAGTTTACGAGCAGTACTTC. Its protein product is CASRPGLAGVYEQYF.

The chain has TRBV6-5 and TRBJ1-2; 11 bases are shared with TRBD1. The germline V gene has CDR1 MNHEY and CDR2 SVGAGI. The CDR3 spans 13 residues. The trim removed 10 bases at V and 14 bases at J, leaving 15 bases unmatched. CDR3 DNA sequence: TGTGCCATTCGGGGGACAGGGGGGTCGACGGAAACCTTC. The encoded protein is CAIRGTGGSTETF.

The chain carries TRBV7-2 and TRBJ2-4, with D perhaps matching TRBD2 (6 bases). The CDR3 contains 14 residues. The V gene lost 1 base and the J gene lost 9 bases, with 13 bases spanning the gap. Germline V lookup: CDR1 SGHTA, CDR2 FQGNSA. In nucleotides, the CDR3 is TGTGCCAGCAGCTTAGGGTTTAGGAGGGGCATTCAGTACTTC. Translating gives CASSLGFRRGIQYF.

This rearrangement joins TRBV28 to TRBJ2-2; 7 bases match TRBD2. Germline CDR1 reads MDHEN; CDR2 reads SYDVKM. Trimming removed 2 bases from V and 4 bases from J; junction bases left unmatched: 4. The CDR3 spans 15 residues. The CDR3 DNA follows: TGTGCCAGCAGTTTAATGGGAGGGTTCACCGGGGAGCTGTTTTTT. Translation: CASSLMGGFTGELFF.

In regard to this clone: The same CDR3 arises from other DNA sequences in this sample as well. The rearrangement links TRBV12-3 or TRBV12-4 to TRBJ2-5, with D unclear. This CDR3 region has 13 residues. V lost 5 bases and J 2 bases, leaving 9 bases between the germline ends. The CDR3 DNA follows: TGTGCCAGCAGTCTCCGGTCTCAAGAGACCCAGTACTTC. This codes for CASSLRSQETQYF.